The clone carrying this TCR beta chain appeared a few times. Its antigen is as yet unknown. The protocol was immunoSEQ multiplex PCR, while the TCRdb copy is restricted to in-frame clones and leaves out a portion. Seen here are hundreds of thousands of clones, around 89% observed once, and the top ten hold roughly 5%. With 4 bases clipped from V and 5 bases from J, the junction kept 7 bases outside the gene matches. The V gene's germline CDR1 is SGHRS and CDR2 YFSETQ. CDR3 length: 15 amino acids. Documented treatment: 19 received Ad26.COV2.S at low or high dose, single or two shots; about five received placebo; per-sample allocation not given. At day 63 after the first vaccine or placebo injection, samples were drawn. Vaccine was an Ad26 vector expressing Wuhan-strain SARS-CoV-2 spike. This sample was included in a study of Ad26.COV2.S vaccination and SARS-CoV-2 variants. Overall study context: Intramuscular Ad26.COV2.S doses were given once or twice, 56 days apart.

Findings and limits, study-wide: Substantial response breadth was reportedly seen for spike-specific CD8+ and CD4+ T cells after vaccination.

This chain links TRBV5-1 with TRBJ1-3; 9 bases map to TRBD1. This clonotype originated in a person aged 18-60 years who received the Ad26.COV2.S COVID-19 vaccine or a placebo. The sample in question was peripheral blood, obtained in a trial of Ad26.COV2.S vaccine versus placebo. The CDR3 DNA is TGCGCCAGCAGCGCGACAGGGGGATTCCGAAACACCATATATTTT. Protein: CASSATGGFRNTIYF.